Below are 18 T cell receptor beta chains sequenced from a single sample in a study of metastatic and nonmetastatic thyroid tumors (dated by TCRdb to about 2020). No patient had received any treatment before thyroid surgery. Receptor libraries were prepared by PCR. The reads were generated on an Illumina HiSeq 4000. Through fastp at Q25 and MiXCR, TCRdb rebuilt clones from the public reads, retaining in-frame beta chains. The sample records about 60,000 clones, around 15% of which are singletons. About 8.4% of the sample is taken by the ten largest. Sequences were obtained from blood. The receptors were gathered from a male donor with papillary thyroid cancer or a benign thyroid nodule (not recorded which). Some clones in this sample may be carry-over from other donors' samples.

About this clone: This may come from a read error, since a much larger clone is one base off. The gene calls are TRBV9 and TRBJ2-1; D is undetermined. The germline V and J ends were trimmed by 6 bases and 8 bases, with 18 bases remaining between them. This CDR3 has 14 residues. CDR1 and CDR2 from the germline V gene are SGDLS and YYNGEE. CDR3: CASIPQPSFDEQFF. CDR3 DNA: TGTGCCAGCATCCCTCAGCCTAGTTTCGATGAGCAGTTCTTC.

The rearrangement uses TRBV5-5 and TRBJ2-1; TRBD1 agrees at 7 bases. The CDR3 consists of 14 residues. Per the germline V gene, CDR1 is SGHKS and CDR2 is YYEKEE (reference sequence). The trim removed 1 base at V and 5 bases at J, leaving 3 bases unmatched. CDR3 sequence (DNA): TGTGCCAGCAGCTTGTTTCAGGGGGACAATGAGCAGTTCTTC. Its translation is CASSLFQGDNEQFF. Together with reference TRBV5-5 and TRBJ2-1, the CDR3 gives the full variable domain: DAGVTQSPTHLIKTRGQQVTLRCSPISGHKSVSWYQQVLGQGPQFIFQYYEKEERGRGNFPDRFSARQFPNYSSELNVNALLLGDSALYLCASSLFQGDNEQFFGPGTRLTVL.

A few counts support this clone. The CDR3 region has the DNA TGCAGTGCTACCGGGGGGCGAGATCAGCCCCAGCATTTT. It is translated as CSATGGRDQPQHF. J is TRBJ1-5 and V is TRBV20-1; TRBD1 is a possible D gene (6 bases). Germline CDR1 DFQATT, CDR2 SNEGSKA (reference sequence). This CDR3 comprises 13 residues. V lost 4 bases, J lost 5 bases, and 12 bases lay in between.

Many counts were recorded for this clone. The chain is built from TRBV6-4 and TRBJ2-3; TRBD2 aligns across 8 bases. The junction had 5 bases not matched to a gene; V was cut back by 3 bases and J by 3 bases. The CDR3 totals 15 residues. The germline gives CDR1 MRHNA, CDR2 SNTAGT. The CDR3 DNA reads TGTGCCAGCAGTGATAGCGGGGACGGGACAGATACGCAGTATTTT. Translated, it gives CASSDSGDGTDTQYF.

The rearrangement joins TRBV7-8 to TRBJ2-5, with D maybe TRBD1 (5 bases). V lost 2 bases and J lost 4, with 17 bases in between. This CDR3 is built from 16 residues. Germline loops: CDR1 SGHVS, CDR2 FQNEAQ. CDR3 sequence (DNA): TGTGCCAGCAGCTTATTCACAGGACGTGTATCAGAGACCCAGTACTTC. Its translation is CASSLFTGRVSETQYF.

At least ten counts were recorded for this clone. The V and J genes are TRBV2 and TRBJ2-7; unclear D gene. CDR3 length equals 13 residues. In germline, CDR1 is SNHLY, CDR2 FYNNEI. Trimming took off 6 bases at V and 6 bases at J, with 15 bases between the two ends. The CDR3, as DNA: TGTGCCAGCAGCAAGGACCAGACCGCCGAGCAGTACGTC. It is translated as CASSKDQTAEQYV.

At least ten counts were recorded for this clone. The chain carries TRBV2 and TRBJ2-1; D call uncertain. The CDR3 has 15 residues. The germline V gene has CDR1 SNHLY and CDR2 FYNNEI. V lost 1 base, J lost 6 bases, and 13 bases lay in between. CDR3 in amino acids: CASSEGWPSRNEQFF. CDR3 sequence (DNA): TGTGCCAGCAGTGAAGGTTGGCCCTCACGCAATGAGCAGTTCTTC. Variable domain in full (rest from reference TRBV2 and TRBJ2-1): EPEVTQTPSHQVTQMGQEVILRCVPISNHLYFYWYRQILGQKVEFLVSFYNNEISEKSEIFDDQFSVERPDGSNFTLKIRSTKLEDSAMYFCASSEGWPSRNEQFFGPGTRLTVL.

This clone came up many times. This chain joins TRBV10-3 and TRBJ2-3; 13 bases are a match to TRBD2. In germline, CDR1 is ENHRY, CDR2 SYGVKD. After removal of 4 bases from V and 2 bases from J, the junction contained 3 bases not matched to a gene. The CDR3 covers 16 residues. The CDR3 protein is CAISVTSGGTTDTQYF. The CDR3 DNA reads as TGTGCCATCAGTGTGACTAGCGGGGGGACCACAGATACGCAGTATTTT.

This clone was detected many times. The chain is built from TRBV5-1 and TRBJ1-1; the D gene is possibly TRBD1 (5 bases). The CDR3 is 18 amino acids. V dropped 2 bases and J dropped 1 base, with 21 bases sitting between them. The germline CDR1 and CDR2 sequences are SGHRS and YFSETQ. The CDR3 DNA reads TGCGCCAGCAGCTTCCCATTCGGGCAGGGCGGGACGAACACTGAAGCTTTCTTT. It specifies CASSFPFGQGGTNTEAFF.

Notes on this clone: A much larger clone is a single base away; this may be a read error. The rearrangement links TRBV19 to TRBJ2-4; maybe TRBD2 (6 bases). CDR1 is LNHDA, CDR2 SQIVND, per germline (reference sequence). This CDR3 contains 15 residues. CDR3 sequence: CASGWRDLAKNIQCF. Written as DNA, the CDR3 is TGTGCCAGTGGCTGGCGGGACCTAGCCAAAAACATTCAGTGCTTC.

This clone was seen repeatedly, ten times or more. J is TRBJ2-1 and V is TRBV2; the match to TRBD2 covers 9 bases. Per germline, CDR1 SNHLY and CDR2 FYNNEI. With 7 bases clipped from V and 8 bases from J, the junction kept 3 bases outside the gene matches. The CDR3 sequence is 12 residues long. The CDR3 region has the DNA TGTGCCAGCAAAGGCGGGAGGGATGAGCAGTTCTTC. It codes for CASKGGRDEQFF. Full variable domain (outside the CDR3, taken from reference TRBV2 and TRBJ2-1): EPEVTQTPSHQVTQMGQEVILRCVPISNHLYFYWYRQILGQKVEFLVSFYNNEISEKSEIFDDQFSVERPDGSNFTLKIRSTKLEDSAMYFCASKGGRDEQFFGPGTRLTVL.

At least ten counts were recorded for this clone. The chain is built from TRBV28 and TRBJ2-5, with 7 bases matching TRBD1. Germline CDR1 reads MDHEN; CDR2 reads SYDVKM. The CDR3 length is 16 residues. V shed 2 bases, J shed 4 bases, and the junction held 10 bases outside the gene matches. The CDR3 spells CASSLGASTGLETQYF. In DNA, the CDR3 is TGTGCCAGCAGTTTAGGCGCATCGACAGGGTTAGAGACCCAGTACTTC. Full variable domain (missing parts from reference TRBV28 and TRBJ2-5): DVKVTQSSRYLVKRTGEKVFLECVQDMDHENMFWYRQDPGLGLRLIYFSYDVKMKEKGDIPEGYSVSREKKERFSLILESASTNQTSMYLCASSLGASTGLETQYFGPGTRLLVL.

This clone was recorded many times. The rearrangement joins TRBV5-8 to TRBJ1-2; 10 bases fit TRBD1. Germline assignment: CDR1 SGHTS and CDR2 YDEGEE. The CDR3 has 12 residues. Trimming at V came to 7 bases and at J to 8 bases, leaving 5 bases not matched to a gene. CDR3: CASGGQGVGYTF. DNA of the CDR3: TGTGCCAGCGGTGGACAGGGGGTAGGCTACACCTTC.

The table lists this clone with many counts. V and J are TRBV5-1 and TRBJ2-2; D call uncertain. The CDR3 loop spans 13 amino acids. CDR1 and CDR2 from the germline V gene are SGHRS and YFSETQ. V shed 7 bases and J shed 2 bases, with 9 bases lying between them. The CDR3 sequence is CASGPLNTGELFF. The CDR3 DNA is TGCGCCAGCGGTCCCTTAAACACCGGGGAGCTGTTTTTT.

The CDR3 loop is CSARPLYEGNYGYTF. CDR3 DNA: TGCAGTGCTAGACCTTTGTATGAGGGTAACTATGGCTACACCTTC. This sequence joins TRBV20-1 and TRBJ1-2; no definite D call. This CDR3 region has 15 residues. The germline V gene has CDR1 DFQATT and CDR2 SNEGSKA (reference sequence). Trimming took 2 bases from V and 1 from J, leaving 14 bases between them.

There are many counts of this clone. The J gene is TRBJ2-3, the V gene TRBV11-2; D unresolved. CDR3 length: 13 amino acids. The germline gives CDR1 SGHAT, CDR2 FQNNGV. Deletions cut 7 bases from V and 0 bases from J, with 8 bases between. Here the CDR3 reads CASKGTSTDTQYF. In DNA form, the CDR3 reads TGTGCCAGCAAAGGTACTAGCACAGATACGCAGTATTTT.

This clone came up many times. This chain joins TRBV9 and TRBJ2-2, with 11 bases aligning to TRBD2. Per the germline V gene, CDR1 is SGDLS and CDR2 is YYNGEE. With 1 base clipped from V and 5 bases from J, the junction kept 7 bases outside the gene matches. This CDR3 spans 17 amino acids. This CDR3 reads CASSVTSGSRGTGELFF. CDR3 DNA: TGTGCCAGCAGCGTAACTAGCGGGAGTCGCGGGACCGGGGAGCTGTTTTTT.

This clone was counted at least ten times. The J gene is TRBJ1-5, the V gene TRBV27; D is uncertain. The CDR3 length is 15 residues. The V gene's germline CDR1 is MNHEY and CDR2 SMNVEV (reference sequence). Trimming removed 3 bases at V and 1 base at J, with 10 bases between. CDR3 protein: CASSFAGNSNQPQHF. CDR3 coding DNA: TGTGCCAGCAGTTTTGCAGGCAACAGCAATCAGCCCCAGCATTTT.